This passage covers 4 T cell receptor beta chains from one sample sequenced in a study of early T cells in non-severe SARS-CoV-2 infection. TCRdb used MiXCR to reprocess the 5' RACE reads, holding one entry per CDR3 protein. The sample shows fewer than 75,000 distinct CDR3 sequences, around 20% of them seen only once. Specimen: whole blood, collected at baseline. Receptors were obtained from an adult who was a healthcare worker with PCR-confirmed SARS-CoV-2 infection or an uninfected control (not recorded which).

This clonotype was observed a handful of times. The chain is built from TRBV14 and TRBJ1-2; D remains ambiguous. The germline V gene encodes CDR1 SGHDN and CDR2 FVKESK. V shed 0 bases and J shed 10 bases, with 12 bases lying between them. The CDR3 length is 13 residues. Here the CDR3 reads CASSQDLEGHYTF. CDR3 sequence (DNA): TGTGCCAGCAGCCAAGATCTGGAAGGGCACTACACCTTC.

This clonotype was observed a single time. V and J are TRBV2 and TRBJ2-7; 7 bases match TRBD1. The CDR3 is 14 residues long. Germline V gene lookup returns CDR1 SNHLY and CDR2 FYNNEI. After removal of 8 bases from V and 0 bases from J, the junction contained 7 bases not matched to a gene. The CDR3 protein is CASVGQAYSYEQYF. CDR3 bases: TGTGCCAGCGTAGGACAGGCGTACTCCTACGAGCAGTACTTC.

The sample holds a few counts of this clonotype. The chain carries TRBV6-2 or TRBV6-3 and TRBJ2-2, with no clear D. Trimming removed 2 bases at V and 1 base at J, with 5 bases between. This CDR3 comprises 14 residues. CDR1 is MNHEY, CDR2 SVGEGT, per germline. The CDR3 DNA reads TGTGCCAGCAGTTACCTGATGAACACCGGGGAGCTGTTTTTT. The encoded protein is CASSYLMNTGELFF.

J is TRBJ2-7 and V is TRBV7-2, with TRBD1 identical over 8 bases. The CDR3 length is 16 residues. V lost 1 base, J lost 4 bases, and 9 bases stayed unmatched. The germline CDR1 and CDR2 sequences are SGHTA and FQGNSA. This CDR3 is CASSLGPGTGTYEQYF. For the CDR3, the DNA is TGTGCCAGCAGCTTAGGACCCGGGACAGGAACATACGAGCAGTACTTC.